These 28 T cell receptor beta chains share one sample of origin, sequenced in a study of blood T cell repertoires in COVID-19. The repertoire was sequenced with immunoSEQ multiplex PCR; TCRdb's copy has only in-frame clones and lacks some. The table has hundreds of thousands of clones, 86% seen once; the top ten hold about an eighth. The sequenced sample was peripheral blood. The receptors shown here come from a woman between 65 and 79 years old with COVID-19, enrolled during active disease.

The chain carries TRBV30 and TRBJ2-2; D gene uncertain. CDR1 is GTSNPN and CDR2 is SVGIG in the germline V gene (reference sequence). Deletions cut 2 bases from V and 4 bases from J, with 8 bases between. CDR3 length equals 13 residues. Here the CDR3 reads CAWSPGGTGELFF. The DNA for the CDR3 is TGTGCCTGGAGTCCCGGCGGCACCGGGGAGCTGTTTTTT.

This clone was counted only a few times. The V gene is TRBV27, the J gene TRBJ2-1; 13 nucleotides align to TRBD2. The germline CDR1 and CDR2 sequences are MNHEY and SMNVEV (reference sequence). This CDR3 contains 17 residues. V was clipped by 4 bases and J by 9 bases; unmatched bases: 12. CDR3 sequence reads: CASSSPPLAGGSREQFF. The DNA for the CDR3 is TGTGCCAGCAGTTCTCCCCCACTAGCGGGGGGGAGTCGTGAGCAGTTCTTC.

In DNA form, the CDR3 reads TGTGCCAGCAGCTTGGCTAGCGGGGGGGCCGAGAAGACCCAGTACTTC. Residues: CASSLASGGAEKTQYF. The chain carries TRBV5-4 and TRBJ2-5; TRBD2 matches 12 bases. V gave up 0 bases and J gave up 6 bases; unmatched junction bases: 6. The CDR3 spans 16 residues. Germline CDR1 and CDR2: SGHNT and YYREEE (reference sequence).

The chain has TRBV19 and TRBJ1-5; weak D call: TRBD1 (5 bases). CDR1 is LNHDA and CDR2 is SQIVND in the germline V gene (reference sequence). Deletions cut 3 bases from V and 3 bases from J, with 9 bases between. The CDR3 runs 14 residues. The CDR3 nucleotides are TGTGCCAGTAGTATTGACAGACTCAATCAGCCCCAGCATTTT. Its protein product is CASSIDRLNQPQHF.

Concerning this clone itself: One end of the junction varies from germline; a read error may be responsible. The chain uses TRBV7-2 and TRBJ2-4; 14 positions match TRBD2. The germline V gene encodes CDR1 SGHTA and CDR2 FQGNSA. This CDR3 comprises 15 residues. The CDR3 region has the DNA TGTGCCAGCAGAGGGACTAGCGGGGGTTACCCCCCCCCGTGGTTC. It codes for CASRGTSGGYPPPWF.

The CDR3 nucleotides read TGTGCCAGCAGTTACTCCCGGACAGGGGGGGGCTACGAGCAGTACTTC. Translated, it gives CASSYSRTGGGYEQYF. The chain is built from TRBV6-5 and TRBJ2-7; TRBD1 agrees at 10 bases. CDR1 MNHEY and CDR2 SVGAGI come from the germline V gene. The V and J ends lost 0 bases and 3 bases, in that order; junction bases with no gene match: 5. This CDR3 has 16 amino acids.

The genes are TRBV11-3 and TRBJ2-1, with D perhaps TRBD2 (6 bases). The CDR3 length is 15 residues. Trimming cost V 0 bases and J 3 bases, with 9 bases left between them. CDR1 is SGHNT, CDR2 YENEEA, per germline. This chain's CDR3 is CASSLDSGLYNEQFF. The CDR3 bases are TGTGCCAGCAGCTTAGATAGCGGCCTCTACAATGAGCAGTTCTTC.

The V gene is TRBV18, the J gene TRBJ2-1; 9 nucleotides agree with TRBD1. The CDR3 has 15 amino acids. CDR1 and CDR2 (germline): KGHSH, LQKENI. With 5 bases clipped from V and 7 bases from J, the junction kept 9 bases outside the gene matches. CDR3 sequence reads: CASSYWTGERNEQFF. For the CDR3, the DNA is TGTGCCAGCTCATACTGGACAGGGGAGAGGAATGAGCAGTTCTTC.

This chain joins TRBV6-5 and TRBJ1-2; TRBD1 matches 7 bases. V lost 6 bases to trimming and J lost 2 bases; unmatched junction nucleotides: 6. CDR1 and CDR2 (germline): MNHEY, SVGAGI. CDR3 length: 14 residues. CDR3 protein: CASRRDSTNYGYTF. The DNA of the CDR3 is TGTGCCAGCAGAAGGGACAGCACGAACTATGGCTACACCTTC.

The chain links TRBV9 to TRBJ1-6; no firm D call. Germline-derived CDR1 and CDR2 are SGDLS and YYNGEE. This CDR3 region has 17 residues. V gave up 0 bases and J gave up 0 bases, with 10 bases separating them. CDR3 DNA sequence: TGTGCCAGCAGCGTAGAAGGACTAAGCTCCTATAATTCACCCCTCCACTTT. Protein sequence: CASSVEGLSSYNSPLHF.

The V gene is TRBV30, the J gene TRBJ1-2, with a weak D call TRBD1 (6 bases). CDR3 length: 15 amino acids. Trimming pared 7 bases from V and 4 bases from J, leaving 22 bases between. CDR1 and CDR2 (germline): GTSNPN, SVGIG (reference sequence). The CDR3: CASLKGGLTGYGYTF. The CDR3 DNA is TGTGCCTCCCTTAAGGGGGGGCTGACGGGCTATGGCTACACCTTC.

The chain recombines TRBV24-1 with TRBJ1-2, with TRBD1 identical over 8 bases. The CDR3 totals 14 residues. Germline V gives CDR1 KGHDR, CDR2 SFDVKD. The V gene end was trimmed by 3 bases and the J gene end by 8 bases; junction bases not matched to a gene: 7. The DNA for the CDR3 is TGTGCCACCAGTGATCAGACAGGGGACCGCGGCTACACCTTC. It is translated as CATSDQTGDRGYTF.

The chain carries TRBV7-2 and TRBJ1-2; D not certain. The germline V and J ends were trimmed by 5 bases and 0 bases, with 13 bases remaining between them. This CDR3 has 15 amino acids. Germline CDR1 reads SGHTA; CDR2 reads FQGNSA. CDR3 sequence reads: CASSQWGGSNYGYTF. The CDR3 DNA sequence: TGTGCCAGCAGCCAGTGGGGAGGCTCTAACTATGGCTACACCTTC.

The genes are TRBV10-3 and TRBJ2-3; D may be TRBD2 (6 bases). There are 14 residues in the CDR3. Trimming pared 10 bases from V and 4 bases from J, leaving 18 bases between. Germline assignment: CDR1 ENHRY and CDR2 SYGVKD. The CDR3 spells CATTGTLTSDTQYF. In DNA form, the CDR3 reads TGTGCCACAACCGGGACTCTCACTTCAGATACGCAGTATTTT.

This clone was recorded a few times. This chain links TRBV2 with TRBJ2-7; tentative D call: TRBD2 (5 bases). This CDR3 region has 13 residues. V shed 8 bases and J shed 4 bases, with 15 bases lying between them. The germline V gene encodes CDR1 SNHLY and CDR2 FYNNEI. CDR3 sequence (DNA): TGTGCCAGCCTTACCCCTACGGGGTACGAGCAGTACTTC. Protein sequence: CASLTPTGYEQYF.

The chain uses TRBV28 and TRBJ2-7; no clear D gene. The CDR3 runs to 14 residues. Germline CDR1 reads MDHEN; CDR2 reads SYDVKM. The germline V and J ends were trimmed by 4 bases and 2 bases, with 12 bases remaining between them. The DNA of the CDR3 is TGTGCCAGCAGTTCCCCGGGTCGACCCTACGAGCAGTACTTC. Its translation: CASSSPGRPYEQYF.

The chain uses TRBV6-5 and TRBJ2-5, with D possibly matching TRBD1 (5 bases). Per germline, CDR1 MNHEY and CDR2 SVGAGI. V was trimmed by 5 bases and J by 3 bases, leaving 7 bases between them. The length of the CDR3 is 12 residues. The CDR3 nucleotides read TGTGCCAGCAGTCCAGGGAAAGAGACCCAGTACTTC. Its translation: CASSPGKETQYF.

This clone was recorded only once. J is TRBJ2-7 and V is TRBV24-1; D is perhaps TRBD1 (6 bases). Germline loops: CDR1 KGHDR, CDR2 SFDVKD. The CDR3 has 13 amino acids. Trimming stripped 5 bases from V and 3 bases from J, with 10 bases between. The CDR3 region is CATSAGALYEQYF. In DNA, the CDR3 is TGTGCCACCAGTGCAGGGGCTCTCTACGAGCAGTACTTC.

The CDR3: CASSRGQGARTEAFF. The CDR3, as DNA: TGTGCCAGCAGCCGCGGACAGGGGGCTCGTACTGAAGCTTTCTTT. V gene TRBV6-1 combines with J gene TRBJ1-1, with 11 nucleotides matching TRBD1. Germline-derived CDR1 and CDR2 are MNHNS and SASEGT. V shed 6 bases and J 5 bases; nucleotides not matched to a gene: 8. This CDR3 has 15 amino acids.

CDR3 sequence (DNA): TGTGCCAGCAGTTTAAACGACAGGGTTGGCTACACCTTC. It yields the protein CASSLNDRVGYTF. The gene calls are TRBV27 and TRBJ1-2; 7 bases line up with TRBD1. The CDR3 is 13 residues long. Germline V CDR1 and CDR2: MNHEY, SMNVEV (reference sequence). The junction had 4 bases not matched to a gene; V was cut back by 2 bases and J by 7 bases.

The V call is TRBV6-2 or TRBV6-3, the J call TRBJ1-5; no clear D. CDR1 is MNHEY, CDR2 SVGEGT, per germline. V gave up 5 bases and J gave up 2 bases, with 13 bases separating them. This CDR3 region has 15 residues. The CDR3 protein is CASSKGDRGNQPQHF. CDR3 nucleotide sequence: TGTGCCAGCAGTAAGGGAGACCGGGGCAATCAGCCCCAGCATTTT.

V usage is TRBV2 and J usage is TRBJ2-5; TRBD1 might be the D (6 bases). This CDR3 has 13 residues. Trimming pared 10 bases from V and 0 bases from J, leaving 12 bases between. The germline V gene has CDR1 SNHLY and CDR2 FYNNEI. The CDR3 nucleotides are TGTGCCACCCAAGGGACACACCAAGAGACCCAGTACTTC. It translates to CATQGTHQETQYF. Complete variable domain (other parts from reference TRBV2 and TRBJ2-5): EPEVTQTPSHQVTQMGQEVILRCVPISNHLYFYWYRQILGQKVEFLVSFYNNEISEKSEIFDDQFSVERPDGSNFTLKIRSTKLEDSAMYFCATQGTHQETQYFGPGTRLLVL.

The chain joins TRBV12-5 to TRBJ2-5; perhaps TRBD2 as D (5 bases). Germline V gene lookup returns CDR1 LGHNT and CDR2 FRNRAP. The V and J ends lost 0 bases and 2 bases respectively, with 13 bases between them. The CDR3 covers 16 residues. The CDR3 here is CASGLVLRGWQETQYF. CDR3 in DNA: TGTGCTAGTGGTTTGGTACTCCGGGGATGGCAAGAGACCCAGTACTTC.

The V and J genes are TRBV14 and TRBJ2-1; D possibly corresponds to TRBD1 (5 bases). This CDR3 is built from 15 residues. V shed 0 bases and J shed 4 bases, with 10 bases lying between them. Germline loops: CDR1 SGHDN, CDR2 FVKESK. CDR3 in DNA: TGTGCCAGCAGCCAAGATCGACAGAAATACAATGAGCAGTTCTTC. Its translation: CASSQDRQKYNEQFF.

The chain uses TRBV27 and TRBJ1-2, with 7 bases matching TRBD1. This CDR3 comprises 15 residues. Trimming at V came to 1 base and at J to 7 bases, leaving 9 bases not matched to a gene. The germline CDR1 and CDR2 sequences are MNHEY and SMNVEV (reference sequence). CDR3 in DNA: TGTGCCAGCAGTTTATACAGTCAGGGGGTGGTTGGCTACACCTTC. Translating it yields CASSLYSQGVVGYTF.

The chain uses TRBV19 and TRBJ1-5; tentative D call: TRBD1 (6 bases). The V gene's germline CDR1 is LNHDA and CDR2 SQIVND (reference sequence). The CDR3 sequence is 13 residues long. The V and J ends lost 4 bases and 7 bases respectively, with 11 bases between them. The CDR3 nucleotides are TGTGCCAGTAGTAGGGACATAGGACAGCCCCAGCATTTT. Its protein product is CASSRDIGQPQHF.

The rearrangement links TRBV6-1 to TRBJ1-6; D gene unclear. Trimming cost V 7 bases and J 6 bases, with 10 bases left between them. Germline V gene data show CDR1 as MNHNS and CDR2 as SASEGT. CDR3 length equals 13 residues. CDR3 amino acids: CASTAGSNSPLHF. The CDR3 DNA sequence: TGTGCCAGCACCGCAGGATCTAATTCACCCCTCCACTTT.

The chain links TRBV6-6 to TRBJ2-7; the match to TRBD2 covers 7 bases. The CDR3 has 15 residues. Germline V gene sequence: CDR1 MNHNY, CDR2 SVGAGI (reference sequence). J gave up 4 bases and V 5 bases, and 11 bases lay outside the gene matches. The CDR3 is CASSLRGDFNYEQYF. The CDR3 DNA reads TGTGCCAGCAGTCTCCGGGGGGACTTCAATTACGAGCAGTACTTC.